A single sample is the source of the 32 T cell receptor beta chains below, sequenced in a study of blood T cell repertoires in COVID-19. The repertoire was sequenced with immunoSEQ multiplex PCR; TCRdb's copy has only in-frame clones and lacks some. Among 350,000 to 450,000 clones listed, more than 70% were seen once. The sample comprised peripheral blood. The source of these receptors is a middle-aged man with acute or convalescent COVID-19.

This clone appeared a single time. This chain links TRBV7-8 with TRBJ2-7; possible D gene TRBD1, 6 bases. V lost 5 bases to trimming and J lost 0 bases, with 8 bases between them. Germline lookup yields CDR1 SGHVS and CDR2 FQNEAQ. The CDR3 spans 13 residues. This chain's CDR3 is CASSPDSSYEQYF. The CDR3 DNA reads as TGTGCCAGCAGCCCGGACAGCTCCTACGAGCAGTACTTC. The variable domain in full, completed from reference TRBV7-8 and TRBJ2-7, reads GAGVSQSPRYKVAKRGQDVALRCDPISGHVSLFWYQQALGQGPEFLTYFQNEAQLDKSGLPSDRFFAERPEGSVSTLKIQRTQQEDSAVYLCASSPDSSYEQYFGPGTRLTVT.

The chain joins TRBV7-9 to TRBJ1-2, with D possibly matching TRBD1 (6 bases). V was clipped by 3 bases and J by 6 bases, with 11 bases between them. Germline V CDR1 and CDR2: SEHNR, FQNEAQ (reference sequence). CDR3 length equals 13 residues. CDR3 DNA sequence: TGTGCCAGCAGCTTGCAGGGGAACGATGGCTACACCTTC. Amino acid sequence: CASSLQGNDGYTF.

The chain employs TRBV19 and TRBJ2-3; D may be TRBD1 (5 bases). V dropped 5 bases and J dropped 3 bases, with 12 bases sitting between them. CDR3 length: 14 amino acids. Germline CDR1 LNHDA, CDR2 SQIVND (reference sequence). This CDR3 is CASSVRVTTDTQYF. The CDR3 region has the DNA TGTGCCAGTAGTGTCAGGGTTACAACAGATACGCAGTATTTT.

The chain recombines TRBV6-4 with TRBJ1-5, with a tentative D call TRBD1 (5 bases). The CDR3 has 14 residues. Germline CDR1 is MRHNA and CDR2 is SNTAGT. V gave up 3 bases and J gave up 3 bases, with 9 bases separating them. In nucleotides, the CDR3 is TGTGCCAGCAGTGAAGGACAAGACAATCAGCCCCAGCATTTT. Protein: CASSEGQDNQPQHF.

In regard to this clone: Other DNA sequences in this sample translate to the same CDR3. Here the CDR3 DNA reads TGCGCCAGCAGCCCAGGGCAGGGCAATCAGCCCCAGCATTTT. Translated, it gives CASSPGQGNQPQHF. J is TRBJ1-5 and V is TRBV5-1; tentative D call: TRBD1 (5 bases). This CDR3 region has 14 residues. V was clipped by 4 bases and J by 2 bases, with 10 bases between them. Germline V CDR1 and CDR2: SGHRS, YFSETQ.

About this clone: The same CDR3 arises from other DNA sequences in this sample as well. This sequence joins TRBV5-6 and TRBJ2-7; TRBD1 matches 7 bases. This CDR3 has 14 residues. Germline V CDR1 and CDR2: SGHDT, YYEEEE. The trim removed 2 bases at V and 3 bases at J, leaving 5 bases unmatched. The CDR3 DNA sequence: TGTGCCAGCAGCTTCGGTACAGGGGTCTACGAGCAGTACTTC. Translated, it gives CASSFGTGVYEQYF.

This clone has a single count. The chain carries TRBV7-2 and TRBJ2-3, with TRBD2 matching 13 bases. V shed 4 bases, J shed 3 bases, and the junction held 7 bases outside the gene matches. Per the germline V gene, CDR1 is SGHTA and CDR2 is FQGNSA. The length of the CDR3 is 17 residues. CDR3: CASSSETSGGKTDTQYF. Written as DNA, the CDR3 is TGTGCCAGCAGCTCAGAGACTAGCGGGGGGAAGACAGATACGCAGTATTTT. Full variable domain (missing parts from reference TRBV7-2 and TRBJ2-3): GAGVSQSPSNKVTEKGKDVELRCDPISGHTALYWYRQSLGQGLEFLIYFQGNSAPDKSGLPSDRFSAERTGGSVSTLTIQRTQQEDSAVYLCASSSETSGGKTDTQYFGPGTRLTVL.

The rearrangement joins TRBV30 to TRBJ2-2; 8 bases are shared with TRBD2. The CDR3 runs to 14 residues. Germline V lookup: CDR1 GTSNPN, CDR2 SVGIG (reference sequence). CDR3 nucleotides: TGTGCTCTCCGCGGGGGGACAAACACCGGGGAGCTGTTTTTT. Protein sequence: CALRGGTNTGELFF.

The chain couples TRBV2 to TRBJ2-7; 11 bases agree with TRBD1. Trimming removed 4 bases from V and 4 bases from J; junction bases left unmatched: 9. CDR3 length: 16 amino acids. Germline assignment: CDR1 SNHLY and CDR2 FYNNEI. This CDR3 is CASSGDRGYQRYEQYF. The CDR3 bases are TGTGCCAGCAGTGGGGACAGGGGGTATCAAAGGTACGAGCAGTACTTC.

V is TRBV7-3 and J is TRBJ1-1; D not resolved. Per germline, CDR1 SGHTA and CDR2 FQGTGA. The germline V and J ends were trimmed by 5 bases and 3 bases, with 10 bases remaining between them. The CDR3 runs to 13 residues. The CDR3 nucleotides read TGTGCCAGCAGCCCCTCCCGAGACACTGAAGCTTTCTTT. It yields the protein CASSPSRDTEAFF.

The chain recombines TRBV13 with TRBJ2-7; tentatively, D is TRBD2 (7 bases). The germline CDR1 and CDR2 sequences are PRHDT and FYEKMQ (reference sequence). CDR3 length: 15 amino acids. V was shortened by 4 bases and J by 5 bases, with 18 bases between the two germline ends. As DNA, the CDR3 is TGTGCCAGCAGCTCGGGGGAGGGACACCTTAACGAGCAGTACTTC. As protein: CASSSGEGHLNEQYF.

DNA of the CDR3: TGTGCCAGCAGTTACTCCCCCACGGGAGGAGGTGAAGCTTTCTTT. This encodes CASSYSPTGGGEAFF. V gene TRBV6-5 combines with J gene TRBJ1-1; D gene unclear. The CDR3 runs 15 residues. The V end lost 0 bases, the J end lost 7 bases, and 15 bases lay between the germline ends. CDR1 MNHEY and CDR2 SVGAGI come from the germline V gene.

The rearrangement links TRBV27 to TRBJ2-7, with a weak D call TRBD1 (6 bases). This CDR3 has 12 amino acids. The germline V and J ends were trimmed by 6 bases and 10 bases, with 16 bases remaining between them. Germline V gives CDR1 MNHEY, CDR2 SMNVEV (reference sequence). The CDR3 reads CASSSVGGVQYF. CDR3 DNA sequence: TGTGCCAGCAGCTCGGTAGGGGGTGTTCAGTACTTC.

This sequence joins TRBV27 and TRBJ1-6; D ambiguous. CDR3 length equals 15 residues. The ends were cut back, 2 bases at V and 2 bases at J, with 7 bases in the middle. Germline V gene data show CDR1 as MNHEY and CDR2 as SMNVEV (reference sequence). The CDR3 nucleotides read TGTGCCAGCAGTTTACAGGTTACCTATAATTCACCCCTCCACTTT. Protein product: CASSLQVTYNSPLHF.

This sequence joins TRBV4-1 and TRBJ2-5; TRBD2 matches 8 bases. Trimming removed 4 bases from V and 5 bases from J; junction bases left unmatched: 9. The CDR3 runs 15 residues. In germline, CDR1 is MGHRA, CDR2 YSYEKL. CDR3 protein: CASSPGLAGQETQYF. CDR3 DNA sequence: TGCGCCAGCAGCCCCGGACTAGCTGGGCAGGAGACCCAGTACTTC.

The J gene is TRBJ2-7, the V gene TRBV3-1 (or the pseudogene TRBV3-2), with 9 bases aligning to TRBD1. V shed 2 bases, J shed 3 bases, and the junction held 8 bases outside the gene matches. The germline V gene encodes CDR1 LGHDT and CDR2 YNNKEL (reference sequence). The CDR3 is 16 amino acids. CDR3 sequence reads: CASSQNSGQGNYEQYF. The CDR3 nucleotides are TGTGCCAGCAGCCAAAATTCGGGACAGGGTAACTACGAGCAGTACTTC.

For this clone: Other DNA sequences of this sample code for an identical CDR3. The chain uses TRBV19 and TRBJ1-5; D uncertain. Germline assignment: CDR1 LNHDA and CDR2 SQIVND (reference sequence). The CDR3 totals 14 residues. Trimming took 2 bases from V and 1 from J, leaving 6 bases between them. CDR3 sequence (DNA): TGTGCCAGTAGTATACGCCGGAGCAATCAGCCCCAGCATTTT. Amino acids: CASSIRRSNQPQHF.

The chain combines TRBV11-2 with TRBJ2-1; D may be TRBD2 (6 bases). The CDR3 totals 18 residues. Trimming removed 5 bases from V and 0 bases from J, with 20 bases in between. Per germline, CDR1 SGHAT and CDR2 FQNNGV. CDR3 loop: CASSAYPGGASSYNEQFF. The CDR3 region has the DNA TGTGCCAGCAGCGCGTACCCCGGGGGAGCTAGCTCCTACAATGAGCAGTTCTTC.

The CDR3 region is CASSVGGGRGDSYEQYF. The CDR3 DNA is TGTGCCAGCAGCGTAGGAGGCGGCAGGGGGGATTCCTACGAGCAGTACTTC. This chain links TRBV9 with TRBJ2-7; D might be TRBD1 (7 bases). The CDR3 runs 17 residues. V was cut by 0 bases and J by 1 base, with 17 bases left in between. From germline, CDR1 is SGDLS and CDR2 YYNGEE. Supplemented by reference TRBV9 and TRBJ2-7, the full variable domain reads DSGVTQTPKHLITATGQRVTLRCSPRSGDLSVYWYQQSLDQGLQFLIQYYNGEERAKGNILERFSAQQFPDLHSELNLSSLELGDSALYFCASSVGGGRGDSYEQYFGPGTRLTVT.

The rearrangement links TRBV3-1 (or the pseudogene TRBV3-2) to TRBJ2-7, with D perhaps TRBD1 (6 bases). This CDR3 spans 12 amino acids. Germline CDR1 is LGHDT and CDR2 is YNNKEL (reference sequence). Trimming took 2 bases from V and 4 from J, leaving 6 bases between them. This CDR3 is CASSQRGYEQYF. In DNA form, the CDR3 reads TGTGCCAGCAGCCAAAGGGGGTACGAGCAGTACTTC.

Here the CDR3 DNA reads TGTGCCAGCAGCCACAGGGGGCATAACACTGAAGCTTTCTTT. Protein product: CASSHRGHNTEAFF. The rearrangement links TRBV6-5 to TRBJ1-1, with 9 bases aligning to TRBD1. Germline V lookup: CDR1 MNHEY, CDR2 SVGAGI. Unmatched junction bases numbered 4, after V lost 6 bases and J lost 2 bases. The CDR3 is made up of 14 amino acids.

The V gene is TRBV13, the J gene TRBJ2-5; 7 bases are a match to TRBD2. The J segment lost 3 bases and the V segment lost 5 bases, leaving 15 bases of the junction unmatched. Germline-derived CDR1 and CDR2 are PRHDT and FYEKMQ (reference sequence). The CDR3 runs to 17 residues. The CDR3 spells CASSLLAGWLAEETQYF. Here the CDR3 DNA reads TGTGCCAGCAGCCTTCTCGCGGGGTGGCTAGCGGAAGAGACCCAGTACTTC.

The chain uses TRBV6-5 and TRBJ1-1; 11 bases are shared with TRBD1. The CDR3 length is 12 residues. CDR1 is MNHEY and CDR2 is SVGAGI in the germline V gene. Trimming removed 7 bases from V and 11 bases from J; junction bases left unmatched: 6. This CDR3 is CASTKDRGHAFF. The CDR3 coding sequence is TGTGCCAGCACCAAGGACAGGGGGCACGCTTTCTTT.

The chain recombines TRBV2 with TRBJ1-5; D gene unclear. Germline lookup yields CDR1 SNHLY and CDR2 FYNNEI. The CDR3 spans 13 residues. The V gene lost 4 bases and the J gene lost 2 bases, with 6 bases spanning the gap. The CDR3 DNA follows: TGTGCCAGCAGTGTGCCAGGCAATCAGCCCCAGCATTTT. Amino acids: CASSVPGNQPQHF.

The chain recombines TRBV10-1 with TRBJ2-7; D is unclear. Deletions cut 6 bases from V and 5 bases from J, with 23 bases between. There are 16 residues in the CDR3. The germline gives CDR1 WNHNN, CDR2 SYGVQD (reference sequence). The CDR3 DNA sequence: TGCGCCAGCAGCGGTGAACAGTCCGAAAAGTGGAACGAGCAGTACTTC. This encodes CASSGEQSEKWNEQYF.

CDR3 coding DNA: TGTGCCACCAGTGATTTTAGACCGACAGGGGCCTCAAACATTCAGTACTTC. Amino acid sequence: CATSDFRPTGASNIQYF. This sequence joins TRBV24-1 and TRBJ2-4, with 8 bases that match TRBD1. This CDR3 spans 17 amino acids. V shed 1 base and J 6 bases; nucleotides not matched to a gene: 10. The V gene's germline CDR1 is KGHDR and CDR2 SFDVKD.

The V gene is TRBV7-2, the J gene TRBJ1-2; D gene unclear. The germline V gene has CDR1 SGHTA and CDR2 FQGNSA. Trimming stripped 5 bases from V and 3 bases from J, with 10 bases between. The CDR3 loop spans 13 amino acids. The CDR3 loop is CASSPGSDYGYTF. Here the CDR3 DNA reads TGTGCCAGCAGCCCCGGGTCGGACTATGGCTACACCTTC.

This clone was picked up one time. The chain uses TRBV2 and TRBJ1-1; D is perhaps TRBD1 (6 bases). Trimming removed 5 bases from V and 6 bases from J, with 10 bases in between. This CDR3 is 12 amino acids long. CDR1 SNHLY and CDR2 FYNNEI come from the germline V gene. CDR3 nucleotides: TGTGCCAGCAGTCTAGGGGGGGCTGAAGCTTTCTTT. It yields the protein CASSLGGAEAFF.

This chain connects TRBV2 to TRBJ1-2; TRBD1 agrees at 8 bases. The V and J ends lost 5 bases and 12 bases, in that order; junction bases with no gene match: 5. This CDR3 comprises 11 residues. Germline values: CDR1 SNHLY, CDR2 FYNNEI. The CDR3 is CASSSDRGDTF. Here the CDR3 DNA reads TGTGCCAGCAGTTCCGACAGGGGAGACACCTTC.

The chain uses TRBV24-1 and TRBJ2-7; TRBD2 agrees at 7 bases. The CDR3 is 14 residues long. The V segment lost 11 bases and the J segment 3 bases; nucleotides outside the gene matches: 12. Germline-derived CDR1 and CDR2 are KGHDR and SFDVKD. CDR3 in amino acids: CASPKRDGNYEQYF. The CDR3 region has the DNA TGTGCCAGCCCAAAGCGGGACGGGAACTACGAGCAGTACTTC.

The gene calls are TRBV28 and TRBJ2-1; D is possibly TRBD2 (5 bases). In germline, CDR1 is MDHEN, CDR2 SYDVKM. The CDR3 is 15 amino acids. Trimming removed 3 bases at V and 6 bases at J, with 15 bases between. The CDR3 spells CASSLRGSLPNEQFF. The DNA for the CDR3 is TGTGCCAGCAGTTTGCGCGGGTCGCTCCCCAATGAGCAGTTCTTC.

The rearrangement uses TRBV6-6 and TRBJ1-2; 11 bases match TRBD1. Germline CDR1 reads MNHNY; CDR2 reads SVGAGI (reference sequence). V shed 7 bases, J shed 0 bases, and the junction held 7 bases outside the gene matches. This CDR3 is built from 16 residues. CDR3: CASTGTGGDSNYGYTF. CDR3 DNA sequence: TGTGCCAGCACTGGGACAGGGGGGGATTCTAACTATGGCTACACCTTC.